This TCR beta chain was recovered during a study of technical replicates of blood from a handful of donors. The CDR3 loop spans 14 amino acids. V gave up 0 bases and J gave up 5 bases; unmatched junction bases: 3. Looked up from germline, CDR1 is LNHNV and CDR2 is YYDKDF (reference sequence). The assay was immunoSEQ multiplex PCR, and TCRdb's table has in-frame clones only and misses some. The sample yields tens of thousands of clones, 89% seen once. This clone showed up just once. Input material: T cells isolated from PBMCs. V and J are TRBV15 and TRBJ2-7; the match to TRBD1 covers 8 bases. This sequence originates from a human donor in good health. For the CDR3, the DNA is TGTGCCACCAGCAGAGATCAGGGGGCCCACGAGCAGTACTTC. It is translated as CATSRDQGAHEQYF.